This T cell receptor beta chain was profiled in a study of OX40 agonist ivuxolimab in advanced cancers. Whole-study context: The study treated patients with ivuxolimab, an agonistic anti-OX40 (CD134) antibody. Prior therapy, whether anti-PD-1, anti-PD-L1 or anti-CTLA-4, was allowed, and 40% had some. All patients had ivuxolimab intravenously every 2 weeks at 0.01 to 10 mg/kg.

The CDR3 covers 14 residues. Germline V lookup: CDR1 LNHDA, CDR2 SQIVND (reference sequence). The J segment lost 3 bases and the V segment lost 7 bases, leaving 6 bases of the junction unmatched. The data were produced by immunoSEQ multiplex PCR, yet TCRdb's version contains in-frame clones alone and is incomplete. Of 45,000 to 55,000 clones listed, over 75% are singletons. This clone appeared once. Sequenced here: CD4+ or CD8+ T cells sorted from blood, sampled in a trial of the OX40 agonist ivuxolimab. The origin of this receptor is an adult with an advanced solid tumor such as melanoma, head and neck, liver or kidney cancer. The chain carries TRBV19 and TRBJ2-1; 7 bases fit TRBD1. CDR3 loop: CASKGDRFYNEQFF. For the CDR3, the DNA is TGTGCCAGTAAAGGGGACAGATTCTACAATGAGCAGTTCTTC.